This T cell receptor (beta chain) was captured in a study of cytomegalovirus exposure and HLA in healthy donors. General study results and limits: Common viral pathogens seemed to be connected with several of the most significant clusters, according to a later analysis.

Between the trimmed V and J ends, which lost 0 bases and 6 bases, there was a span of 15 bases. The CDR3 extends over 16 amino acids. Per germline, CDR1 SGDLS and CDR2 YYNGEE. Both 60 Vbeta primers and 13 Jbeta primers went into the PCR. Repertoires were generated with immunoSEQ multiplex PCR, while TCRdb's copy carries only in-frame clones and drops some. The sample consists of 140,000 or so clones, around four fifths of them appearing once. A note on this clone: Its matching antigen is unknown.

Material for sequencing was PBMCs. This TCR was recovered from a boy between 2 and 10 years old in good health and CMV-seronegative. The chain recombines TRBV9 with TRBJ2-2; no firm D call. The chain's CDR3 is CASSVGARTHAGELFF. In nucleotides, the CDR3 is TGTGCCAGCAGCGTAGGGGCCCGAACCCACGCCGGGGAGCTGTTTTTT.